These 14 T cell receptor beta chains share one sample of origin, sequenced in a study of T cell responses to AZD1222 COVID-19 vaccine. Method: immunoSEQ multiplex PCR; TCRdb's copy keeps in-frame clones and lacks some. Counted here are about 160,000 clones, 90% to 95% occurring once; the ten biggest clones make up about 1%. The input for sequencing was peripheral blood, taken on day 0 of AZD1222 vaccination. The receptors were gathered from an adult in good health.

This chain connects TRBV5-1 to TRBJ1-6; 8 positions agree with TRBD1. The length of the CDR3 is 17 residues. Germline V gene sequence: CDR1 SGHRS, CDR2 YFSETQ. The V segment lost 4 bases and the J segment 7 bases; nucleotides outside the gene matches: 13. The CDR3 region is CASSASTGGRLNSPLHF. CDR3 nucleotides: TGCGCCAGCAGCGCAAGCACAGGGGGTCGATTGAATTCACCCCTCCACTTT.

The gene calls are TRBV12-3 or TRBV12-4 and TRBJ1-2, with D maybe TRBD1 (6 bases). This CDR3 spans 13 amino acids. With 3 bases removed from V and 13 bases from J, the gap between germline ends came to 18 bases. The CDR3 loop is CASSFGQIRGGTF. CDR3 nucleotide sequence: TGTGCCAGCAGTTTCGGACAGATCAGGGGTGGCACCTTC.

V and J are TRBV29-1 and TRBJ1-2; TRBD1 might be the D (6 bases). This CDR3 region has 14 residues. Germline V gene sequence: CDR1 SQVTM, CDR2 ANQGSEA. V gave up 4 bases and J gave up 5 bases, with 17 bases separating them. CDR3 residues: CSVAPRTAAYGYTF. CDR3 bases: TGCAGCGTTGCCCCCCGGACAGCTGCATATGGCTACACCTTC.

To note about this clone: The junction does not match germline at one end; this may be a read error. This chain links TRBV30 with TRBJ2-1; 9 positions agree with TRBD2. Germline CDR1 is GTSNPN and CDR2 is SVGIG (reference sequence). This CDR3 contains 15 residues. In DNA form, the CDR3 reads TGTGCCTGGAGTGCCTTGCGGGGGGGCTACTATGAGCAGTTCTTC. It is translated as CAWSALRGGYYEQFF.

This clone was counted a few times. The V and J genes are TRBV6-1 and TRBJ1-2, with D possibly matching TRBD1 (5 bases). CDR1 and CDR2 (germline): MNHNS, SASEGT. This CDR3 comprises 14 residues. V was clipped by 3 bases and J by 7 bases, with 15 bases between them. The CDR3 region has the DNA TGTGCCAGCAGTGACCCTGCCTGGGGGAGTGGCTACACCTTC. Protein product: CASSDPAWGSGYTF.

The chain recombines TRBV19 with TRBJ2-1, with a possible D match to TRBD2 (6 bases). CDR3 size: 12 residues. Germline V gives CDR1 LNHDA, CDR2 SQIVND (reference sequence). CDR3 loop: CEPRTTYNEQFF. For the CDR3, the DNA is TGTGAACCCAGGACTACTTACAATGAGCAGTTCTTC. Full variable domain (outside the CDR3, taken from reference TRBV19 and TRBJ2-1): DGGITQSPKYLFRKEGQNVTLSCEQNLNHDAMYWYRQDPGQGLRLIYYSQIVNDFQKGDIAEGYSVSREKKESFPLTVTSAQKNPTAFYLCEPRTTYNEQFFGPGTRLTVL.

The genes are TRBV5-1 and TRBJ1-1, with 8 bases identical to TRBD1. The CDR3 runs to 15 residues. The V segment lost 3 bases and the J segment 1 base; nucleotides outside the gene matches: 5. Looked up from germline, CDR1 is SGHRS and CDR2 is YFSETQ. CDR3 sequence: CASSWRTGTNTEAFF. In DNA, the CDR3 is TGCGCCAGCAGCTGGAGGACAGGGACGAACACTGAAGCTTTCTTT. The entire variable domain, with the rest obtained from reference TRBV5-1 and TRBJ1-1, is as follows: KAGVTQTPRYLIKTRGQQVTLSCSPISGHRSVSWYQQTPGQGLQFLFEYFSETQRNKGNFPGRFSGRQFSNSRSEMNVSTLELGDSALYLCASSWRTGTNTEAFFGQGTRLTVV.

The sample holds one count of this clone. V usage is TRBV19 and J usage is TRBJ2-7; no firm D call. Trimming took off 3 bases at V and 2 bases at J, with 26 bases between the two ends. The CDR3 has 19 residues. Germline loops: CDR1 LNHDA, CDR2 SQIVND (reference sequence). DNA of the CDR3: TGTGCCAGTAGTATTAGGCAATCGTTCGGCACAGAAGAAACCTACGAGCAGTACTTC. This encodes CASSIRQSFGTEETYEQYF.

This clone was seen only once. The chain uses TRBV4-3 and TRBJ1-2; 7 nucleotides agree with TRBD1. Germline V CDR1 and CDR2: LGHNA, YSLEER. The ends lost 4 bases at V and 1 base at J; junction bases unmatched: 12. This CDR3 comprises 17 residues. CDR3 in amino acids: CASSPRARDSINYGYTF. As DNA, the CDR3 is TGCGCCAGCAGCCCGAGGGCCCGGGACAGCATTAACTATGGCTACACCTTC.

The chain joins TRBV3-1 (or the pseudogene TRBV3-2) to TRBJ1-5; D is undetermined. From germline, CDR1 is LGHDT and CDR2 YNNKEL (reference sequence). The CDR3 extends over 15 amino acids. The V gene lost 2 bases and the J gene lost 2 bases, with 10 bases spanning the gap. Written as DNA, the CDR3 is TGTGCCAGCAGCCAAACCACAGTAGGCAATCAGCCCCAGCATTTT. Its translation is CASSQTTVGNQPQHF.

The rearrangement uses TRBV7-2 and TRBJ1-5; D is unclear. Trimming removed 4 bases at V and 6 bases at J, with 7 bases between. The length of the CDR3 is 12 residues. Germline V gives CDR1 SGHTA, CDR2 FQGNSA. Here the CDR3 DNA reads TGTGCCAGCAGCTCGTCGAGTCAGCCCCAGCATTTT. Protein sequence: CASSSSSQPQHF. The complete variable domain, with remaining parts taken from reference TRBV7-2 and TRBJ1-5, reads GAGVSQSPSNKVTEKGKDVELRCDPISGHTALYWYRQSLGQGLEFLIYFQGNSAPDKSGLPSDRFSAERTGGSVSTLTIQRTQQEDSAVYLCASSSSSQPQHFGDGTRLSIL.

V gene TRBV2 combines with J gene TRBJ1-1; 7 nucleotides line up with TRBD1. CDR3 length: 13 amino acids. V dropped 7 bases and J dropped 1; count of bases not matched to a gene: 3. Germline V gene data show CDR1 as SNHLY and CDR2 as FYNNEI. CDR3 nucleotides: TGTGCCAGCACGACAGGGCCGAACACTGAAGCTTTCTTT. Its protein product is CASTTGPNTEAFF.

As to this clone: One end of the junction varies from germline; a read error may be responsible. The CDR3 is CASRYLATETQYF. The DNA for the CDR3 is TGTGCCAGCAGATACTTAGCAACAGAGACCCAGTACTTC. The J gene is TRBJ2-5, the V gene TRBV6-5, with D hard to call. The germline V gene has CDR1 MNHEY and CDR2 SVGAGI. The CDR3 is 13 residues long.

V is TRBV11-2 and J is TRBJ2-1; D possibly corresponds to TRBD2 (7 bases). The CDR3 is made up of 15 amino acids. Germline V lookup: CDR1 SGHAT, CDR2 FQNNGV. Deletions cut 3 bases from V and 7 bases from J, with 16 bases between. CDR3 region: CASSLGAGLVNEQFF. In DNA, the CDR3 is TGTGCCAGCAGCTTGGGGGCTGGACTAGTAAATGAGCAGTTCTTC. Full variable domain (missing parts from reference TRBV11-2 and TRBJ2-1): EAGVAQSPRYKIIEKRQSVAFWCNPISGHATLYWYQQILGQGPKLLIQFQNNGVVDDSQLPKDRFSAERLKGVDSTLKIQPAKLEDSAVYLCASSLGAGLVNEQFFGPGTRLTVL.